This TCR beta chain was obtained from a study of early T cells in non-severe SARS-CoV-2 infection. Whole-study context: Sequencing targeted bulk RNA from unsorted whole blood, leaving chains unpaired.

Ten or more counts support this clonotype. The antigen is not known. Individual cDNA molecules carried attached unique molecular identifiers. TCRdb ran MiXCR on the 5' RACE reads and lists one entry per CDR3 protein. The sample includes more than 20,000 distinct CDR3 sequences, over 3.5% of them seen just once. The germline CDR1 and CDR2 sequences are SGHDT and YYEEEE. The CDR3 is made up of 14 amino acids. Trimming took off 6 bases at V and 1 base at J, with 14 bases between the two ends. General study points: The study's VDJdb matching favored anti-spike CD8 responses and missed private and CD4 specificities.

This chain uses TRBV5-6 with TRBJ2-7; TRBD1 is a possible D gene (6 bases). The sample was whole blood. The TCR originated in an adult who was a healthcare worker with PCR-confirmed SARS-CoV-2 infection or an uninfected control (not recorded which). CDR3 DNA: TGTGCCAGCAACGAACCGGGACAATCCTACGAGCAGTACTTC. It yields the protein CASNEPGQSYEQYF.